This record concerns one T cell receptor beta chain sequence. The table lists this clonotype with many counts. Its specific antigen is unknown. No much larger clone is present one base from it, and per-base qualities are unavailable. The TCR beta CDR3 regions were amplified from RNA transcripts. For the first round of RT-PCR on the TCR CDR3, the HTBI primer set was used together with the Qiagen OneStep RT-PCR kit. Libraries were constructed in a second round of multiplex PCR, after which size selection and purification were performed. Paired-end sequencing of the libraries was performed with 100 bp reads on an Illumina HiSeq2000. The source study handled its data this way. SOAPnuke was used to process the raw data, with reads discarded if the reads contained adapters or uncalled bases, had a mean Phred below 15, or lacked an exact constant-primer or identifier match. High-quality paired reads were merged with COPE v1.2.5, and unique nucleotide sequences were defined as clonotypes. MiTCR v1.1 was used to align the clonotypes against IMGT TRBV, TRBD and TRBJ reference segments. The analysis included only V-J combinations with a frequency above 0.0001, which together covered 99% to 99.2% of the repertoires. A TCS score was defined as the ratio between F50 (clonal expansion) and ExV (chaos), using BLOSUM62-based TCRdist between CDR3 peptides within each V-J. Welch's t-statistics and random forest reduced fewer than 600 V-J features to around 14, which were used in a naive Bayes classifier (R e1071). The Morisita-Horn index was used to measure how similar the thyroid and blood repertoires were. The public sequencing data were trimmed at Q25 with fastp and processed into clonotypes with MiXCR by TCRdb, which kept only in-frame beta chains. Rows are combined by CDR3 protein, so each entry shows the most common genes and DNA. TCRdb, not the original authors, processed these V and J calls. The sample yields about 840,000 distinct CDR3 sequences; 38% were counted once. Around 10% of the sample belongs to the ten largest clones.

CDR1 is given as LNHDA and CDR2 as SQIVND, both from the germline V gene (reference sequence). The CDR3 numbers 13 residues from cysteine through phenylalanine. CDR3 DNA only is kept here, 39 bases in frame from base 1. The junction carries 5 bases between V and J, which are trimmed by 8 bases and 0 bases respectively. Graves' hyperthyroidism was defined as stable when no progression to ophthalmopathy occurred over 18 months of follow-up. Hyperthyroidism patients were aged 18 to 65 years and newly diagnosed, with disease duration of less than 2 months. The study excluded patients with uncontrolled infections, other autoimmune diseases, pregnancy or lactation. Clinical symptoms, serum thyroxine and TRAb, thyroid ultrasound, and orbital computed tomography formed the basis for the diagnoses. PBMCs were isolated from 7.5 to 10 ml of fresh peripheral blood by Ficoll-Paque density gradient centrifugation. Trizol reagent was used to extract total RNA, and RNA quality was then checked on an Agilent 2100 Bioanalyzer.

These data are taken from a study of T cells in Graves' hyperthyroidism and ophthalmopathy (dated by TCRdb to the late 2010s). About the study as a whole: Peripheral blood samples were taken at initial diagnosis, before any treatment was given. TCR V-J signatures able to tell the groups apart were searched for in a discovery cohort of some 100 patients, of whom over 40 had Graves' ophthalmopathy and around 58 had stable Graves' hyperthyroidism. Whether ophthalmopathy could be predicted prospectively was tested in an independent validation cohort made up of roughly 19 hyperthyroidism patients plus 17 patients who later progressed to ophthalmopathy. For training and testing, the approximately 92 patients in the discovery cohort were randomly divided in a 7:3 ratio. The study also compared thyroid tissue and blood T-cell repertoires from more than 5 Graves' hyperthyroidism patients. After sampling, hyperthyroidism patients received methimazole starting at 30 mg daily, and ophthalmopathy patients received high-dose intravenous methylprednisolone. The paper describes TCR Vbeta CDR3 sequencing of about 140 peripheral blood samples, made up of 43 ophthalmopathy patients, some 76 hyperthyroidism patients and about 17 progressor patients. The research as a whole found: Sample size was not statistically predetermined, and blinding of investigators to group allocation was not performed. Blood samples also contained most of the expanded thyroid clonotypes (frequency above 0.001), which suggests that blood repertoires may reflect thyroid immune responses. In validation, progression to ophthalmopathy was predicted by the model with 70% to 71% sensitivity and nearly 75% specificity, a median of roughly 6 months before onset. A model built on a 13 V-J signature distinguished ophthalmopathy from stable hyperthyroidism, reaching around 87% sensitivity and under 84% specificity in cross-validation and 80%/75% in testing.

The material sequenced was blood. The clonotype originates from a man between 18 and 29 years old with Graves' hyperthyroidism. The V and J genes are TRBV19 and TRBJ2-6, with no confidently assigned D gene. The DNA sequence is as follows: TGTGCCAGTGATGGCTCTGGGGCCAACGTCCTGACTTTC. Translated, it reads CASDGSGANVLTF.